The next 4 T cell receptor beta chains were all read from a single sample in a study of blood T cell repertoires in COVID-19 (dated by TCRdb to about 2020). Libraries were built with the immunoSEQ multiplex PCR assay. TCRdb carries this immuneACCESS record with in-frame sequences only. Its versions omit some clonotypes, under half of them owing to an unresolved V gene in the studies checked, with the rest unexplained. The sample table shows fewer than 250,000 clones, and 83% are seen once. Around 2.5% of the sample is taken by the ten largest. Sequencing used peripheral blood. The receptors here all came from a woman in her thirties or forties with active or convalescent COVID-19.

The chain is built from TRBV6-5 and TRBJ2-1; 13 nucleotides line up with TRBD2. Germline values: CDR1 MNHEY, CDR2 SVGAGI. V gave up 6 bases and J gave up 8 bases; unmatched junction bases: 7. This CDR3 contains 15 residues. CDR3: CASRGLAGPIDEQFF. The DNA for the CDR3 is TGTGCCAGCAGGGGACTAGCGGGGCCTATCGATGAGCAGTTCTTC.

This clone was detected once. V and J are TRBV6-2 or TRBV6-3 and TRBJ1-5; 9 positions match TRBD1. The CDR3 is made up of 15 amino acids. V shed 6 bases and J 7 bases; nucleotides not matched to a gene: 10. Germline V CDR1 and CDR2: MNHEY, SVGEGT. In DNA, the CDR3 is TGTGCCAGCAGCTCTTACAGGGGGCATAACCAGCCCCAGCATTTT. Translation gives CASSSYRGHNQPQHF.

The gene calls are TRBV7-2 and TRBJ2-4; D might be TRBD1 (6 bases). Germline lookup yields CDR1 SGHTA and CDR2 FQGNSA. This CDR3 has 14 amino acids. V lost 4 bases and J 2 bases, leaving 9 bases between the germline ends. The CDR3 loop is CASSSDSSKNIQYF. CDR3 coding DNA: TGTGCCAGCAGCTCGGACAGTTCCAAAAACATTCAGTACTTC.

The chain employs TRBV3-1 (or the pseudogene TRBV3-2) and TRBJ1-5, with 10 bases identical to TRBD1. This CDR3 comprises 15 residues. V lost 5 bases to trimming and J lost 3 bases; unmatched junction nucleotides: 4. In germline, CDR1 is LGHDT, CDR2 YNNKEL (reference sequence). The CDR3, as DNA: TGTGCCAGCAGCGCGACAGGGGGCTTCAATCAGCCCCAGCATTTT. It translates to CASSATGGFNQPQHF.